This entry lists 21 T cell receptor beta chains sequenced from one sample in a study of blood T cell repertoires in COVID-19. Data came from immunoSEQ multiplex PCR; TCRdb stores just in-frame clones and leaves some out. The table has roughly 260,000 clones, roughly 87% seen once. Sequencing was carried out using PBMCs or T cells enriched from blood (not recorded which). The source is a woman aged 30 to 39 with acute COVID-19.

This chain uses TRBV28 with TRBJ1-2; D gene uncertain. Germline CDR1 is MDHEN and CDR2 is SYDVKM. CDR3 size: 13 residues. Trimming stripped 5 bases from V and 4 bases from J, with 11 bases between. As DNA, the CDR3 is TGTGCCAGCAGTCCTACAGAAATCTATGGCTACACCTTC. Translating gives CASSPTEIYGYTF.

The chain couples TRBV5-1 to TRBJ1-4; 9 bases map to TRBD1. V was clipped by 4 bases and J by 4 bases; unmatched bases: 5. The CDR3 extends over 15 amino acids. Germline-derived CDR1 and CDR2 are SGHRS and YFSETQ. In nucleotides, the CDR3 is TGCGCCAGCAGCCCGCCGGGACAGGGTAATGAAAAACTGTTTTTT. It codes for CASSPPGQGNEKLFF.

This rearrangement joins TRBV29-1 to TRBJ2-5, with 8 bases lining up with TRBD2. This CDR3 has 15 amino acids. CDR1 and CDR2 (germline): SQVTM, ANQGSEA. J gave up 1 base and V 7 bases, and 11 bases lay outside the gene matches. DNA for the CDR3: TGCAGCGCATCTGAGGGGACTAGGCCCCAAGAGACCCAGTACTTC. Its protein is CSASEGTRPQETQYF.

The rearrangement joins TRBV3-1 (or the pseudogene TRBV3-2) to TRBJ2-4, with 12 bases that match TRBD1. Germline CDR1 LGHDT, CDR2 YNNKEL (reference sequence). The CDR3 extends over 17 amino acids. The V and J ends lost 5 bases and 6 bases, in that order; junction bases with no gene match: 11. CDR3 sequence: CASSERDRGLGGNIQYF. CDR3 bases: TGTGCCAGCAGCGAGCGGGACAGGGGGCTGGGGGGAAACATTCAGTACTTC.

The chain recombines TRBV27 with TRBJ1-1; D might be TRBD1 (5 bases). Germline assignment: CDR1 MNHEY and CDR2 SMNVEV (reference sequence). The CDR3 totals 13 residues. Trimming pared 6 bases from V and 4 bases from J, leaving 12 bases between. CDR3 sequence reads: CASSYRIFTEAFF. CDR3 coding DNA: TGTGCCAGCAGCTACAGGATCTTCACTGAAGCTTTCTTT.

The rearrangement links TRBV14 to TRBJ2-7; TRBD1 matches at 11 bases. Germline V gives CDR1 SGHDN, CDR2 FVKESK. The CDR3 consists of 16 residues. The V segment lost 4 bases and the J segment 6 bases; nucleotides outside the gene matches: 11. CDR3 DNA sequence: TGTGCCAGCAGCCCGTTGGACAGGGGGCGTTTTGGCGAGCAGTACTTC. Its protein product is CASSPLDRGRFGEQYF.

The rearrangement links TRBV19 to TRBJ1-1; D is unresolved. CDR3 length equals 14 residues. Germline CDR1 LNHDA, CDR2 SQIVND (reference sequence). V lost 5 bases and J lost 1, with 11 bases in between. CDR3 nucleotide sequence: TGTGCCAGTAGTTTCCGAGGAGCGAACACTGAAGCTTTCTTT. Translating gives CASSFRGANTEAFF.

This clone was observed a single time. The chain employs TRBV5-1 and TRBJ2-3, with TRBD1 identical over 7 bases. The CDR3 spans 14 residues. Germline V CDR1 and CDR2: SGHRS, YFSETQ. The V gene end was trimmed by 4 bases and the J gene end by 2 bases; junction bases not matched to a gene: 4. The CDR3 DNA sequence: TGCGCCAGCAGCCCTGGGACAGCCACAGATACGCAGTATTTT. It yields the protein CASSPGTATDTQYF.

The chain is built from TRBV5-1 and TRBJ2-1; D may be TRBD1 (6 bases). CDR3 length: 11 residues. Per germline, CDR1 SGHRS and CDR2 YFSETQ. V lost 6 bases and J lost 8, with 9 bases in between. CDR3 sequence reads: CASNQGYEQFF. For the CDR3, the DNA is TGCGCCAGCAACCAGGGGTATGAGCAGTTCTTC.

The chain couples TRBV6-5 to TRBJ1-1, with 7 bases identical to TRBD1. Germline V CDR1 and CDR2: MNHEY, SVGAGI. The CDR3 length is 13 residues. Trimming took 8 bases from V and 0 from J; bases not matched to a gene: 3. CDR3 residues: CASGGTVNTEAFF. In DNA, the CDR3 is TGTGCCAGCGGGGGGACAGTGAACACTGAAGCTTTCTTT.

V and J are TRBV7-6 and TRBJ2-6; 8 bases are a match to TRBD2. The CDR3 length is 19 residues. Germline CDR1 SGHVS, CDR2 FNYEAQ. V lost 5 bases to trimming and J lost 4 bases; unmatched junction nucleotides: 16. The CDR3 here is CASSPYPGLDLSGANVLTF. CDR3 sequence (DNA): TGTGCCAGCAGCCCTTACCCGGGACTAGACCTGTCGGGGGCCAACGTCCTGACTTTC.

This clone was detected once. As DNA, the CDR3 is TGTGCCAGCAGCCTCCGGGACAGGGAAACAGATACGCAGTATTTT. Encoded protein: CASSLRDRETDTQYF. The V call is TRBV6-5, the J call TRBJ2-3; 9 bases are shared with TRBD1. Trimming cost V 6 bases and J 3 bases; bases outside gene matches: 7. The CDR3 runs to 15 residues. CDR1 MNHEY and CDR2 SVGAGI come from the germline V gene.

This clone was counted between two and nine times. The chain links TRBV2 to TRBJ2-4; 9 nucleotides line up with TRBD2. The V and J ends lost 7 bases and 13 bases, in that order; junction bases with no gene match: 14. Germline assignment: CDR1 SNHLY and CDR2 FYNNEI. This CDR3 is built from 14 residues. In DNA form, the CDR3 reads TGTGCCAGCACCGAAAAGCCGGGACTAGCAATACAGTACTTC. This sequence encodes CASTEKPGLAIQYF.

The rearrangement links TRBV3-1 (or the pseudogene TRBV3-2) to TRBJ2-3; D is possibly TRBD2 (5 bases). The V gene lost 3 bases and the J gene lost 6 bases, with 7 bases spanning the gap. CDR3 length: 12 residues. CDR1 and CDR2 from the germline V gene are LGHDT and YNNKEL (reference sequence). The chain's CDR3 is CASSQRVDTQYF. CDR3 nucleotide sequence: TGTGCCAGCAGCCAGCGGGTGGATACGCAGTATTTT.

The rearrangement uses TRBV11-1 and TRBJ1-6; D is ambiguous. Trimming stripped 5 bases from V and 0 bases from J, with 11 bases between. There are 16 residues in the CDR3. CDR1 is SGHAT, CDR2 FQDESV, per germline (reference sequence). CDR3 loop: CASSDGGSSYNSPLHF. DNA of the CDR3: TGTGCCAGCAGCGACGGCGGGAGCTCCTATAATTCACCCCTCCACTTT.

The chain employs TRBV2 and TRBJ2-5; no clear D gene. The CDR3 runs to 15 residues. Per germline, CDR1 SNHLY and CDR2 FYNNEI. Trimming pared 1 base from V and 2 bases from J, leaving 11 bases between. This chain's CDR3 is CASSEDASAQETQYF. CDR3 in DNA: TGTGCCAGCAGTGAAGATGCCAGCGCTCAAGAGACCCAGTACTTC.

The V gene is TRBV3-1 (or the pseudogene TRBV3-2), the J gene TRBJ1-1; unclear D gene. Germline V gene lookup returns CDR1 LGHDT and CDR2 YNNKEL (reference sequence). V lost 4 bases, J lost 1 base, and 10 bases lay in between. This CDR3 has 14 amino acids. The CDR3 spells CASSRRESNTEAFF. Written as DNA, the CDR3 is TGTGCCAGCAGCCGGCGGGAGTCGAACACTGAAGCTTTCTTT.

The rearrangement joins TRBV5-1 to TRBJ1-4, with 7 bases lining up with TRBD1. The CDR3 runs to 15 residues. The V gene's germline CDR1 is SGHRS and CDR2 YFSETQ. The V and J ends lost 4 bases and 4 bases, in that order; junction bases with no gene match: 7. The CDR3 DNA reads TGCGCCAGCAGCCCCAGGGACAGTATTAATGAAAAACTGTTTTTT. This gives the protein CASSPRDSINEKLFF.

The gene calls are TRBV7-8 and TRBJ2-7, with a possible D match to TRBD1 (6 bases). The V and J ends lost 5 bases and 4 bases respectively, with 12 bases between them. There are 13 residues in the CDR3. Germline V gene data show CDR1 as SGHVS and CDR2 as FQNEAQ. The CDR3 protein is CASSPPGVYEQYF. Written as DNA, the CDR3 is TGTGCCAGCAGCCCTCCAGGGGTATACGAGCAGTACTTC.

The V and J genes are TRBV19 and TRBJ2-2; D uncertain. The V gene's germline CDR1 is LNHDA and CDR2 SQIVND (reference sequence). V was shortened by 3 bases and J by 6 bases, with 8 bases between the two germline ends. The CDR3 contains 13 residues. CDR3 in DNA: TGTGCCAGTAGTATTGGGCAGCCCGGGGAGCTGTTTTTT. Its translation: CASSIGQPGELFF.

This clone was recorded a few times. The CDR3 DNA is TGCGCCAGCAGCCAAGAAAATGGGGATGAGGGTGGCTACACCTTC. It codes for CASSQENGDEGGYTF. This sequence joins TRBV4-3 and TRBJ1-2; D remains ambiguous. The V gene's germline CDR1 is LGHNA and CDR2 YSLEER. The CDR3 loop spans 15 amino acids. Trimming cost V 0 bases and J 7 bases, with 15 bases left between them.